A selection of T cell receptor beta chains follows, all from one sample in a study of cytomegalovirus exposure and HLA in healthy donors. This table comes from immunoSEQ multiplex PCR, and its TCRdb copy is limited to in-frame clones, with some not included. The sample lists about 65,000 clones, almost 80% occurring once. Sequenced input: PBMCs. The receptors come from a girl between 5 and 17 years old in good health and CMV-seropositive. Each CDR3 is given without its conserved first and last residue. D genes are given only for firm matches.

TRBV2	TRBD1	TRBJ2-7	ASSVPGQGAEQY
TRBV4-1	-	TRBJ1-5	ASSQWGMDYSNQPQH
TRBV30	-	TRBJ2-7	AWSGLNYEQY
TRBV25-1	-	TRBJ2-7	ASSDGSVEIYEQY
TRBV30	-	TRBJ1-6	AWRRTEGPLH
TRBV28	-	TRBJ2-2	ASSRTATNTGELF
TRBV7-2	-	TRBJ2-5	ASSLASGEETQY
TRBV2	-	TRBJ2-1	ASSEVRGREQF
TRBV10-3	TRBD1	TRBJ1-4	AIRPGQGVKLF
TRBV5-4	TRBD1	TRBJ1-2	ASSPRTGNYGYT
TRBV30	TRBD1	TRBJ1-5	AWRQGAFQPQH
TRBV2	TRBD1	TRBJ1-5	ASRRLGQGQPQH
TRBV7-2	-	TRBJ1-1	ASSFKESSRTSAF
TRBV25-1	TRBD1	TRBJ1-1	ASRQTGGLGTEAF
TRBV30	TRBD2	TRBJ2-3	AWSVGTSGFDTQY
TRBV19	-	TRBJ1-1	ASSFQGNTEAF
TRBV30	-	TRBJ1-4	AWSRRSATNEKLF